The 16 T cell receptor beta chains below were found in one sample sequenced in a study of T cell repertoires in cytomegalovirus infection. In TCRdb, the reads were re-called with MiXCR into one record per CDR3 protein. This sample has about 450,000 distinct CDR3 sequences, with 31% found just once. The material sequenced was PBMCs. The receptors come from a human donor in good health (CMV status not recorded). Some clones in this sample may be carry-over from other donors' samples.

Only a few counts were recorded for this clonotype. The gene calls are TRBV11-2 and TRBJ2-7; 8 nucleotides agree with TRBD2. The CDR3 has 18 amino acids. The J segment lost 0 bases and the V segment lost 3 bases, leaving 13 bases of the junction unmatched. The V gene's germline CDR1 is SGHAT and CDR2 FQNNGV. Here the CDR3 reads CASSFLAGRTTSSYEQYF. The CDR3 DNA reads TGTGCCAGCAGCTTCTTAGCGGGGCGAACCACCAGCTCCTACGAGCAGTACTTC.

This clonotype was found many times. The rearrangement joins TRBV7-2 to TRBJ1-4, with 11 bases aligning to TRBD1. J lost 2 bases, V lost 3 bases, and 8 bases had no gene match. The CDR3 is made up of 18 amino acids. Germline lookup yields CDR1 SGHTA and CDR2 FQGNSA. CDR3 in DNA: TGTGCCAGCAGCTTCGCCGGGACAGGGGGTTGGACTAATGAAAAACTGTTTTTT. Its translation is CASSFAGTGGWTNEKLFF.

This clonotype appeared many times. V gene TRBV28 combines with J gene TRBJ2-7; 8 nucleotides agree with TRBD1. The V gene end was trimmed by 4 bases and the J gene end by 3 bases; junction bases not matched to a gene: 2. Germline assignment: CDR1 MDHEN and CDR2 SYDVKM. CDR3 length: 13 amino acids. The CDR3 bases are TGTGCCAGCAGTTCACAGGGGGGCTACGAGCAGTACTTC. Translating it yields CASSSQGGYEQYF.

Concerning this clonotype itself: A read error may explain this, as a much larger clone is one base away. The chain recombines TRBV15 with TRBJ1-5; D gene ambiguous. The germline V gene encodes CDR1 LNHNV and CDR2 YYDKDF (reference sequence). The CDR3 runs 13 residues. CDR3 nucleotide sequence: TGTTCCACCAGCGGTCGAAACAATCAGCCCCAGCATTTT. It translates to CSTSGRNNQPQHF. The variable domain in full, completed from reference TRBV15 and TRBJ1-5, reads DAMVIQNPRYQVTQFGKPVTLSCSQTLNHNVMYWYQQKSSQAPKLLFHYYDKDFNNEADTPDNFQSRRPNTSFCFLDIRSPGLGDTAMYLCSTSGRNNQPQHFGDGTRLSIL.

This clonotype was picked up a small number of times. The CDR3, as DNA: TGTGCCAGCAGCCCGACAGGGGCCGAGTGGAACGAGCAGTACTTC. Its translation: CASSPTGAEWNEQYF. The chain employs TRBV27 and TRBJ2-7; TRBD1 matches 8 bases. V trimming: 6 bases; J trimming: 5 bases; junction bases outside the gene matches: 12. The germline V gene encodes CDR1 MNHEY and CDR2 SMNVEV (reference sequence). The CDR3 totals 15 residues.

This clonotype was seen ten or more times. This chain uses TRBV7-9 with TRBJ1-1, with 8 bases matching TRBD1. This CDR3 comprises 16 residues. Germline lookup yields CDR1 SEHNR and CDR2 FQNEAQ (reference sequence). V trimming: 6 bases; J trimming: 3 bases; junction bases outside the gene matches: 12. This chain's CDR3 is CASRHGTGISDTEAFF. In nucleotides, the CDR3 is TGTGCCAGCAGGCACGGGACAGGCATATCCGACACTGAAGCTTTCTTT. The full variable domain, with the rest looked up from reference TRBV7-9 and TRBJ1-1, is DTGVSQNPRHKITKRGQNVTFRCDPISEHNRLYWYRQTLGQGPEFLTYFQNEAQLEKSRLLSDRFSAERPKGSFSTLEIQRTEQGDSAMYLCASRHGTGISDTEAFFGQGTRLTVV.

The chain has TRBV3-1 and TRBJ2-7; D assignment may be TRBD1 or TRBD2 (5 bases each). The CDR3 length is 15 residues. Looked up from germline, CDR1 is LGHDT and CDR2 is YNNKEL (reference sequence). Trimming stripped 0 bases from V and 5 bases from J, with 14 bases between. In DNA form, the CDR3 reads TGTGCCAGCAGCCAAGATAGGGGACGGAGAAACGAGCAGTACTTC. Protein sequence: CASSQDRGRRNEQYF.

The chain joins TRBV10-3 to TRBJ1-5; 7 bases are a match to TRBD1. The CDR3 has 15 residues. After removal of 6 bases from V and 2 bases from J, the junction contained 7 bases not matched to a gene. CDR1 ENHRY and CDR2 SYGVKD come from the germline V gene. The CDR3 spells CAISATGSGNQPQHF. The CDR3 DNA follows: TGTGCCATCAGCGCGACAGGGAGCGGCAATCAGCCCCAGCATTTT.

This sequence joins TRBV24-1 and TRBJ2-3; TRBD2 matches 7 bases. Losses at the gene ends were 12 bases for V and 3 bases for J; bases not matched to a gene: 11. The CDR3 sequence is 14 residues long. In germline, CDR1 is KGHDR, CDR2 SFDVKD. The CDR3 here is CAPARTSATDTQYF. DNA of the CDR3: TGTGCCCCCGCCCGGACTAGTGCGACAGATACGCAGTATTTT.

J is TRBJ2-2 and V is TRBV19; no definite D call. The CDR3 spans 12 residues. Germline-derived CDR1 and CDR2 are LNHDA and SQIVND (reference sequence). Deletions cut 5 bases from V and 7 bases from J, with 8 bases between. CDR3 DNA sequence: TGTGCCAGTAGTTTTAGCATCGGGGAGCTGTTTTTT. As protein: CASSFSIGELFF.

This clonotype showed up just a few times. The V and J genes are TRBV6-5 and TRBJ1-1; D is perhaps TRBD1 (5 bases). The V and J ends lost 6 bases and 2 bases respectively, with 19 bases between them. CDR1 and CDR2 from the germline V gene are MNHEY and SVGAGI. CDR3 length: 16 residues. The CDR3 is CASSYRMGVDNTEAFF. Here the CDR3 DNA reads TGTGCCAGCAGCTACCGAATGGGGGTTGATAACACTGAAGCTTTCTTT.

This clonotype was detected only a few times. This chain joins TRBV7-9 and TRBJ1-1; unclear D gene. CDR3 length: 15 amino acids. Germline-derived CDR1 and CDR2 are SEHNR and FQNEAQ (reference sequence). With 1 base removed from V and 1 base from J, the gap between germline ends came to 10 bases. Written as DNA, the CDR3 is TGTGCCAGCAGCTTAGGGCGGCGGGAGAACACTGAAGCTTTCTTT. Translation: CASSLGRRENTEAFF. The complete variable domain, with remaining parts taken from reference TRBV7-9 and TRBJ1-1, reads DTGVSQNPRHKITKRGQNVTFRCDPISEHNRLYWYRQTLGQGPEFLTYFQNEAQLEKSRLLSDRFSAERPKGSFSTLEIQRTEQGDSAMYLCASSLGRRENTEAFFGQGTRLTVV.

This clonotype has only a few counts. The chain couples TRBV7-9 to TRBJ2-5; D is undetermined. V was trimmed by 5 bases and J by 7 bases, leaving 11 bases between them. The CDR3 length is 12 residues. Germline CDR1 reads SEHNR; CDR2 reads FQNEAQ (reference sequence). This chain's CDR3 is CASSQASGTQYF. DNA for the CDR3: TGTGCCAGCAGCCAAGCATCGGGGACCCAGTACTTC. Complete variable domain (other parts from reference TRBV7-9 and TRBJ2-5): DTGVSQNPRHKITKRGQNVTFRCDPISEHNRLYWYRQTLGQGPEFLTYFQNEAQLEKSRLLSDRFSAERPKGSFSTLEIQRTEQGDSAMYLCASSQASGTQYFGPGTRLLVL.

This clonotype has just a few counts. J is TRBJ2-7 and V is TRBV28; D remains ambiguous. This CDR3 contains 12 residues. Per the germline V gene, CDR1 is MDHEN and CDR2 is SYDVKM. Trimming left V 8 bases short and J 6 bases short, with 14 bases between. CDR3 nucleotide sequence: TGTGCCAGCCGCACCACCCTCGGCGAGCAGTACTTC. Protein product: CASRTTLGEQYF.

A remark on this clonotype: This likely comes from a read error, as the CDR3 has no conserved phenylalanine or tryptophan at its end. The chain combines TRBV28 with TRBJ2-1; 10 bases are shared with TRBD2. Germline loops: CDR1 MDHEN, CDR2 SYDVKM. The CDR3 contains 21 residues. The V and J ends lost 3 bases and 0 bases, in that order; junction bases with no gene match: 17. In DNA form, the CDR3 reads TGTGCCAGCAGTTTCCCACTTAGCGGGGGGCCTACCAAGAGCTCCTACAATGAGCAGTTCTTA. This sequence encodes CASSFPLSGGPTKSSYNEQFL.

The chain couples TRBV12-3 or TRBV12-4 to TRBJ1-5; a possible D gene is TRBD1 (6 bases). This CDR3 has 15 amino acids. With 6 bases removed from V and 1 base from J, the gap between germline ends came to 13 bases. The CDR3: CASSFGQLSNQPQHF. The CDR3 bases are TGTGCCAGCAGCTTCGGACAGTTGAGCAATCAGCCCCAGCATTTT.